This T cell receptor beta chain stems from a study of CD8 T cells in ankylosing spondylitis. Study results and caveats: Relatively scarce in peripheral blood, disease-linked clones were CD8+.

This clonotype was seen ten or more times. Its target is not known. Using its own MiXCR run on the 5' RACE reads, TCRdb lists one record per CDR3 protein. The sample consists of 200,000 to 300,000 distinct CDR3 sequences, approximately 9% of them appearing once. The V segment lost 4 bases and the J segment 5 bases; nucleotides outside the gene matches: 3. The CDR3 covers 14 residues. CDR1 MDHEN and CDR2 SYDVKM come from the germline V gene. Sequences were obtained from blood, either unsorted or a sorted T cell fraction (not recorded which). The genes are TRBV28 and TRBJ1-1, with 11 positions matching TRBD1. This receptor was taken from a male donor with ankylosing spondylitis or in good health (not recorded which). The CDR3 reads CASSYGTGGTEAFF. Written as DNA, the CDR3 is TGTGCCAGCAGTTACGGGACAGGGGGGACTGAAGCTTTCTTT.